This paragraph covers one TCR beta chain sequence. Its recognized antigen is unknown. No base quality information exists; no much larger clone differs at one position. The data stem from a study of cytomegalovirus exposure and HLA in healthy donors (dated by TCRdb to the late 2010s). Regarding the study in general: According to a later analysis, the roughly 120 validation repertoires were produced on the same platform as the roughly 600 repertoires of the first cohort. High-throughput TCR immunosequencing, statistical association of individual TCRs with disease status, and machine learning were combined to predict cytomegalovirus infection status. Along with the approximately 600-subject first cohort, a separate validation cohort of roughly 110 different subjects was used. The study was designed to test whether signatures of past pathogen exposure could be identified by cataloging public T cell receptors. What the study reported, not specific to this receptor: The study listed 150 to 200 TCR beta chains as associated with cytomegalovirus. In vitro tests confirmed that a few of the cytomegalovirus-associated TCR beta chains recognize cytomegalovirus antigens. Cytomegalovirus status was reported to be diagnosed by the classifier with high specificity and sensitivity in both the original and validation cohorts. Of the cluster scores, 90% to 95% were above 0 in a later analysis, which found that TCRs clustered in the first cohort also tended to co-occur in the 130 or so validation repertoires. While some public TCRs were present in many individuals, most TCR sequences turned up only very rarely across donors. The validation cohort had no HLA typing available for a later analysis, so co-occurrence within that cohort was assessed over all 130 or so repertoires. According to the authors, the approach could potentially be generalized to other disease states and immunological phenotypes.

A distance of 12 bases separates the germline ends of V and J, which lose 5 bases and 4 bases respectively. CDR1 and CDR2, looked up from the germline V gene, are MDHEN and SYDVKM. The CDR3 holds 13 amino acids from the cysteine to the phenylalanine. Of all the DNA, just the CDR3 is kept, 39 bases in frame from base 1. The donors were included in the validation cohort of over a hundred subjects, a group kept apart from the 666-subject first cohort. Libraries were made using the immunoSEQ multiplex PCR assay. The original pipeline was this. A statistical classification framework was developed to diagnose cytomegalovirus status using the catalog of TCR beta chain sequences. TCRdb stores this immuneACCESS table with in-frame sequences only. Part of the clones is absent; in the studies checked, under half of the shortfall reflects unresolved V genes, and no reason is known for the rest. V and J calls and clone size come straight from that table; D and trimming were deduced from the DNA. In this sample the table shows 150,000 to 200,000 clones, 85% of which occur a single time. Clones ranked in the top ten supply about 16% of the sample.

The receptor was derived from a man between 18 and 35 years old in good health and CMV-seropositive. This sequence uses TRBV28 and TRBJ2-7; a weak D assignment points to TRBD1 (6 bases agree). Material: PBMCs. The DNA is as follows: TGTGCCAGCAGTGACTTCACAGGGTACGAGCAGTACTTC. Translated, this is CASSDFTGYEQYF. When the CDR3 is completed using the reference TRBV28 and TRBJ2-7 genes on either side, the full variable domain is DVKVTQSSRYLVKRTGEKVFLECVQDMDHENMFWYRQDPGLGLRLIYFSYDVKMKEKGDIPEGYSVSREKKERFSLILESASTNQTSMYLCASSDFTGYEQYFGPGTRLTVT.